This note documents a single T cell receptor (beta chain) sequence. The target antigen is unknown. These data originate in a study of vaccination effects on CD4 cells after COVID-19. In germline, CDR1 is SGHKS, CDR2 YYEKEE (reference sequence). V lost 0 bases and J lost 8; bases outside the gene matches: 7. This CDR3 is 15 amino acids long. Before sequencing, viral peptide pools were used by the ViraFEST assay to expand antigen-specific CD4+ T cells. Investigators separated out CD4+ T cells once about eleven days of culture had passed. Of the BNT162b2 and mRNA-1273 vaccines, participants received two doses of one or the other. Repertoires were generated with immunoSEQ multiplex PCR, while TCRdb's copy carries only in-frame clones and drops some. The sample records 30,000 to 45,000 clones, approximately 84% being singletons. Overall study findings and caveats: Cross-reaction with common cold coronaviruses was seen in only 1 of 255 vaccine-induced clones from healthy vaccinees.

This TCR was recovered from a human donor who received a COVID-19 vaccine. Some clones in this sample may be carry-over from other donors' samples. The specimen was CD4+ T cells from PBMCs cultured with HCoV-NL63 spike peptides, collected after COVID-19 vaccination. This rearrangement joins TRBV5-5 to TRBJ1-4, with 7 nucleotides matching TRBD1. The CDR3 bases are TGTGCCAGCAGCTTGGTGGAGACAGGGCGGGAAAAACTGTTTTTT. Translated, it gives CASSLVETGREKLFF.